Detailed here is one T cell receptor beta chain. There is no known antigen for this receptor. Nothing much larger sits one base from this clone, and base qualities are not available. This sample stems from a study of shared clonotypes between healthy human individuals (dated by TCRdb to about 2020). With regard to the full study: The cohort included three men and a couple of women between 18 and 49 years of age. To increase sequencing depth and limit assay-specific biases, different laboratories used diverse techniques to prepare libraries and sequence TCR repertoires. Each donor's leukapheresis produced roughly between roughly 0.85 and 9 billion PBMCs. To estimate repertoire size and how much clonotypes are shared between individuals, the study performed deep sequencing of blood TCR repertoires from five healthy adults. For each donor, three plates each were used for CD4 naive and CD4 memory, two plates were used for CD8 naive, and one plate was used for CD8 memory. The study at large found these results: The small number of donors limited the genetic and exposure-history diversity represented. Sharing across a handful of donors was observed for about 5% of naive CD4, 3.5% of naive CD8, over 2% of memory CD4, and around 0.42% of memory CD8 clonotypes. Naive subsets generally had larger estimated clonotype richness than memory subsets did. Rarefaction of sorted-subset datasets indicated incomplete sequencing despite the large sequencing depth. Compared with non-shared clonotypes, clonotypes shared by all four sorted-subset donors had higher generation probabilities. Sampling was restricted to blood, and TCR repertoires in tissues likely differ from the TCR repertoires found in blood. Pairwise subsampling indicated that sequencing depth was expected to affect the degree of clonotype sharing among donors.

A distance of 13 bases separates the germline ends of V and J, which lose 7 bases and 4 bases respectively. Including the terminal cysteine and phenylalanine, the CDR3 comprises 13 residues. Kept here is only the CDR3 DNA, which spans 39 bases and is read in frame from base 1. Via the germline V gene (reference sequence), CDR1 is LNHNV and CDR2 YYDKDF. Healthy HIV-negative adults with no recently reported acute infections or vaccinations were included as donors. Every donor was a Caucasian adult living in Nashville, Tennessee, USA. CD4+ T cells were enriched by magnetic negative selection; naive cells were then positively selected on CD45RA, and the negative fraction formed the memory subset. After blood collection by leukapheresis, PBMCs were isolated using Ficoll-Histopaque density gradient centrifugation and then cryopreserved in the vapor phase of liquid nitrogen. Analytical flow cytometry was used to check the purity and quantity of every magnetically sorted T cell population. From each sorted fraction, genomic DNA was isolated and quantified by UV absorbance on a Nanodrop 2000c.

Using the deep immunoSEQ assay, TCR CDR3 regions were amplified from genomic DNA by multiplex PCR. Genomic DNA extracted from each cell subset was distributed evenly over all wells of several immunoSEQ 96-well plates, and each plate served as one replicate. For sorted subsets, approximately 190 ng genomic DNA, equal to approximately 30,000 T cell genomes, was loaded into each replicate PCR. Purified libraries were quantified with a Qubit 3.0 fluorometer, sized on a Bioanalyzer 2100, and re-quantified with the KAPA Library Quantification kit. A separate single-read 150-cycle Illumina NextSeq 550 flow cell was used to sequence each immunoSEQ 96-well plate. On the study's bioinformatics: Because only junctional sequences without quality scores were contained in the immunoSEQ output, filtering matching that applied to full-length reads could not be performed. To assign V/J genes and CDR3, sequences were annotated against IMGT germline references using PyIR, a Python wrapper for IgBLAST v1.9. Any read was removed if the V/J assignment was weak (E-value above 1e-6), the CDR3 was missing, or the read contained stop codons, out-of-frame junctions, or ambiguous translated residues. V3J clonotypes were defined as sequences sharing the same inferred V gene, J gene, and CDR3 amino acid sequence. Percentage overlap between repertoires was computed as shared unique clonotypes divided by the size of the smaller repertoire. RTK rarefaction, the Chao1 estimator, and Recon v2.1 estimates of unobserved clonotypes were used to assess repertoire richness. For all TCRbeta clonotypes obtained by the gDNA method from a few donors, generation probabilities were computed with OLGA. This is the immuneACCESS table as TCRdb keeps it, with only in-frame sequences that have V and J called. A part of the clones is gone; compared with another copy, unresolved V genes explain less than half, and the rest is unexplained. V and J calls and clone size are as listed in that table; D and trimming were resolved from the DNA. The sample data list about 1.1 million clones, and 70% to 80% of these were observed just once. Together, the top ten hold 0.55% to 0.7% of the sample.

The source of this sequence is a man aged 18 to 35 in good health. Some clones in this sample may be carry-over from other donors' samples. Sequenced input: memory CD4+ T cells from PBMCs. The cell subset or site label for this specimen denotes: CD45RA-negative fraction. The chain couples TRBV15 to TRBJ1-2; the D gene is unclear. The DNA sequence is TGTGCCACCACAGGTATTCAAAGCTATGGCTACACCTTC. It codes for CATTGIQSYGYTF. Beyond the CDR3, the reference TRBV15 and TRBJ1-2 genes provide the residues; the full variable domain reads: DAMVIQNPRYQVTQFGKPVTLSCSQTLNHNVMYWYQQKSSQAPKLLFHYYDKDFNNEADTPDNFQSRRPNTSFCFLDIRSPGLGDTAMYLCATTGIQSYGYTFGSGTRLTVV.